The sample holds a few counts of the clone carrying this T cell receptor delta chain. Its antigen is as yet unknown. The template was reverse-transcribed extracted RNA. The CDR3 regions were amplified by multiplex PCR from V-gene primers to a constant-region primer. TCRdb re-called the multiplex PCR reads via CATT. The repertoire includes under 85,000 delta-chain clones, more than 30% of them detected once, and more than 0.25% sits in the top ten. This CDR3 spans 20 amino acids. With 2 bases clipped from V and 4 bases from J, the junction kept 17 bases outside the gene matches. Germline V gene sequence: CDR1 TSWWSYY, CDR2 QGS. The sorted cells were CD3+ Vdelta1+ Vdelta2- thymocytes from alphabeta-depleted thymus. This record belongs to a study of Vδ1+ human thymocytes. Study conclusions and caveats: Unlike peripheral blood Vdelta1+ controls, thymic delta-chain sequences included approximately 21% Vdelta2 and few Vdelta3. TRD repertoires were essentially private, unlike widely shared TRG clonotypes. In the thymus, TRG and TRD repertoires looked highly polyclonal with Gaussian CDR3 lengths.

V is TRDV1 and J is TRDJ1, with 12 bases fitting TRDD3. This sequence originates from a boy younger than two who had congenital heart surgery. Input material: Vdelta1+ gamma-delta thymocytes from the thymus. Subset of the sample: FACS-sorted CD3+ TCRalphabeta- TCRVdelta1+ TCRVdelta2- thymocytes. CDR3 sequence: CALGEVPTSYWGILSDKLIF. CDR3 nucleotide sequence: TGTGCTCTTGGGGAAGTTCCTACCTCGTACTGGGGGATACTCAGCGATAAACTCATCTTT.